This entry concerns a single T cell receptor beta chain. Its antigen is not known. Deep-level running was used for the assay. Assay: immunoSEQ multiplex PCR; the TCRdb copy retains only in-frame clones and omits some. Of about 2.4 million clones in the sample, over 85% were seen once. Negatively enriched CD4+ T cells were divided by CD45RA into naive and memory. The data stem from a study of shared clonotypes between healthy human individuals. Notes on the study in general: Memory subsets generally showed lower estimated richness than naive subsets. Clonotype sharing among donors was expected to depend on sequencing depth.

The ends were cut back, 2 bases at V and 3 bases at J, with 12 bases in the middle. Germline CDR1 and CDR2: SGHRS and YFSETQ. CDR3 length: 14 amino acids. This chain uses TRBV5-1 with TRBJ2-7; no clear D gene. Sequenced input: naive CD4+ T cells from PBMCs. The subset was: CD45RA+ positively selected. The sequence was collected from a man in his late teens or twenties in good health. Some clones in this sample may be carry-over from other donors' samples. DNA of the CDR3: TGCGCCAGCAGCTTATCGGTGACGGGCTACGAGCAGTACTTC. Translating gives CASSLSVTGYEQYF.